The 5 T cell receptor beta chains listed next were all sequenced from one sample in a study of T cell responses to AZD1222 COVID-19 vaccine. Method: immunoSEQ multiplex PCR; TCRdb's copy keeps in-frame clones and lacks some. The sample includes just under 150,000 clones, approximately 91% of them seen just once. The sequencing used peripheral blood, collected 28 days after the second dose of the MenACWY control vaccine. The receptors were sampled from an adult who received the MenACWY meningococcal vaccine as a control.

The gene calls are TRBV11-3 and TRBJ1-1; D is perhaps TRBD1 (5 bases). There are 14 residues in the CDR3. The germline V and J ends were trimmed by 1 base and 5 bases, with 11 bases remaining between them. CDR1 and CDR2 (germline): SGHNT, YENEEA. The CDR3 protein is CASSLGGGKTEAFF. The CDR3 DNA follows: TGTGCCAGCAGCTTAGGTGGGGGGAAGACTGAAGCTTTCTTT.

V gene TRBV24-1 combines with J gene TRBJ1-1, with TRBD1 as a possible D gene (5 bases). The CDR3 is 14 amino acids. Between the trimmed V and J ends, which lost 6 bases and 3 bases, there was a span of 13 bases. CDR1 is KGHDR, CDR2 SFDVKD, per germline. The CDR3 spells CATSPQGRDTEAFF. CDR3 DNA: TGTGCCACCAGTCCCCAGGGAAGGGACACTGAAGCTTTCTTT.

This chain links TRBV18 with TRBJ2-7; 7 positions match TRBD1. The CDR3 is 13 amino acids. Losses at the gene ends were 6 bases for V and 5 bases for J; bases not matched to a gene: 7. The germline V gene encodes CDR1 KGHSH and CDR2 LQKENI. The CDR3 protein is CASSRDREDEQYF. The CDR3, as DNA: TGTGCCAGCTCTCGGGACAGAGAAGACGAGCAGTACTTC.

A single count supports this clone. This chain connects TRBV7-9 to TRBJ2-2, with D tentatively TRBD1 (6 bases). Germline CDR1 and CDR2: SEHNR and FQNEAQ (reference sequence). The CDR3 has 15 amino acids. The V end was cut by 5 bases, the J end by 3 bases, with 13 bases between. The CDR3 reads CASSPGTQHTGELFF. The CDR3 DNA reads TGTGCCAGCAGCCCCGGGACACAACACACCGGGGAGCTGTTTTTT. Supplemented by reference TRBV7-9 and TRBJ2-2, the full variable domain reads DTGVSQNPRHKITKRGQNVTFRCDPISEHNRLYWYRQTLGQGPEFLTYFQNEAQLEKSRLLSDRFSAERPKGSFSTLEIQRTEQGDSAMYLCASSPGTQHTGELFFGEGSRLTVL.

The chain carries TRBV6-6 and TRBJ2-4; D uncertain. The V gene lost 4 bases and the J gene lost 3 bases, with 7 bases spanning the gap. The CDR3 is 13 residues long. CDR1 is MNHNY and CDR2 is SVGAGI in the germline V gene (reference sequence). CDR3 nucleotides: TGTGCCAGCAGTTCGATGGGCAAAAACATTCAGTACTTC. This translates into CASSSMGKNIQYF.